This TCR beta chain was captured in a study of ipilimumab plus nivolumab after autologous stem cell transplantation. Whole-study context: Median doses per patient: 4 or 5 ipilimumab, fewer than ten nivolumab.

Sequencing was performed with immunoSEQ multiplex PCR; in TCRdb, only in-frame clones are kept and a portion is missing. The sample has about 43,000 clones; roughly 84% are singletons. This CDR3 comprises 18 residues. V gave up 5 bases and J gave up 2 bases, with 19 bases separating them. The V gene's germline CDR1 is LNHDA and CDR2 SQIVND (reference sequence). Patients got ipilimumab 1 mg/kg beginning 14 to 28 days post-transplant. Dosing: nivolumab 3 mg/kg IV, weeks 1, 4, 7, 10, then every two weeks to week 26. Source: PBMCs, taken in a trial of ipilimumab plus nivolumab as post-transplant consolidation. This sequence originates from a male donor with multiple myeloma. The rearrangement uses TRBV19 and TRBJ2-6, with a tentative D call TRBD2 (5 bases). The CDR3 sequence: CASSLEDIPGAGANVLTF. The CDR3 bases are TGTGCCAGTAGTCTGGAAGATATACCCGGGGCTGGGGCCAACGTCCTGACTTTC.